Presented here are 24 T cell receptor beta chains from one specimen sequenced in a study of OX40 agonist ivuxolimab in advanced cancers. The assay was immunoSEQ multiplex PCR, and TCRdb's table has in-frame clones only and misses some. This sample has tens of thousands of clones, with 91% found just once. The material was CD4+ or CD8+ T cells sorted from blood, obtained in a trial of the OX40 agonist ivuxolimab. The source of these receptors is an adult with an advanced solid tumor such as melanoma, head and neck, liver or kidney cancer.

The rearrangement uses TRBV27 and TRBJ2-1, with 11 bases identical to TRBD2. The ends lost 4 bases at V and 6 bases at J; junction bases unmatched: 5. The CDR3 runs to 15 residues. Germline values: CDR1 MNHEY, CDR2 SMNVEV (reference sequence). CDR3: CASSSIAGGGNEQFF. The CDR3 DNA is TGTGCCAGCAGTTCGATAGCGGGAGGGGGCAATGAGCAGTTCTTC.

The V and J genes are TRBV6-5 and TRBJ2-3, with no clear D. V dropped 8 bases and J dropped 3 bases, with 12 bases sitting between them. Germline V gene data show CDR1 as MNHEY and CDR2 as SVGAGI. CDR3 length equals 13 residues. The CDR3 region is CASSSHWTDTQYF. The CDR3 DNA reads TGTGCCAGCTCTTCACATTGGACAGATACGCAGTATTTT.

This clone has only a few counts. The chain has TRBV14 and TRBJ1-5; D is possibly TRBD1 (5 bases). Germline V gene lookup returns CDR1 SGHDN and CDR2 FVKESK. Trimming pared 0 bases from V and 7 bases from J, leaving 7 bases between. The CDR3 loop spans 13 amino acids. The CDR3 region is CASSQEWGQPQHF. The CDR3 nucleotides read TGTGCCAGCAGCCAAGAATGGGGCCAGCCCCAGCATTTT.

The chain links TRBV27 to TRBJ1-2, with 10 bases identical to TRBD1. The germline V gene has CDR1 MNHEY and CDR2 SMNVEV (reference sequence). There are 16 residues in the CDR3. The J segment lost 3 bases and the V segment lost 0 bases, leaving 4 bases of the junction unmatched. CDR3 sequence: CASSLSGQGGYYGYTF. CDR3 nucleotides: TGTGCCAGCAGTTTATCCGGACAGGGGGGATACTATGGCTACACCTTC.

The chain uses TRBV7-9 and TRBJ2-2; weak D call: TRBD1 (6 bases). Between the trimmed V and J ends, which lost 7 bases and 6 bases, there was a span of 6 bases. In germline, CDR1 is SEHNR, CDR2 FQNEAQ (reference sequence). The CDR3 is 11 amino acids. The chain's CDR3 is CASKGAGELFF. CDR3 bases: TGTGCCAGCAAGGGGGCCGGGGAGCTGTTTTTT.

CDR3 in amino acids: CASSRGPGYTF. CDR3 coding DNA: TGTGCCAGCAGCCGGGGTCCGGGCTACACCTTC. The V call is TRBV25-1, the J call TRBJ1-2; D ambiguous. V lost 6 bases and J 8 bases, leaving 10 bases between the germline ends. The V gene's germline CDR1 is MGHDK and CDR2 SYGVNS. The CDR3 runs to 11 residues.

The chain recombines TRBV27 with TRBJ2-3; maybe TRBD1 (6 bases). The germline gives CDR1 MNHEY, CDR2 SMNVEV (reference sequence). CDR3 size: 15 residues. V was shortened by 3 bases and J by 6 bases, with 16 bases between the two germline ends. In DNA form, the CDR3 reads TGTGCCAGCAGTTTTCTCTTAGACAGGCTGGATACGCAGTATTTT. It is translated as CASSFLLDRLDTQYF.

The chain recombines TRBV7-8 with TRBJ2-7, with D perhaps matching TRBD1 (6 bases). Germline-derived CDR1 and CDR2 are SGHVS and FQNEAQ. The CDR3 has 14 residues. Trimming cost V 7 bases and J 3 bases, with 16 bases left between them. CDR3 residues: CASTSRQGFYEQYF. CDR3 sequence (DNA): TGTGCCAGCACCTCCCGGCAGGGGTTCTACGAGCAGTACTTC.

J is TRBJ2-1 and V is TRBV13; 7 bases match TRBD2. CDR1 and CDR2 from the germline V gene are PRHDT and FYEKMQ (reference sequence). The trim removed 0 bases at V and 6 bases at J, leaving 11 bases unmatched. The length of the CDR3 is 17 residues. This CDR3 is CASSLGGGRGVPNEQFF. The CDR3 nucleotides read TGTGCCAGCAGCTTAGGCGGGGGGAGGGGTGTGCCCAATGAGCAGTTCTTC.

This CDR3 reads CASSQLAGGSYNEQFF. The CDR3 bases are TGCGCCAGCAGCCAACTAGCGGGAGGCTCCTACAATGAGCAGTTCTTC. J is TRBJ2-1 and V is TRBV4-1; 11 nucleotides agree with TRBD2. V was pared by 2 bases and J by 0 bases, with 0 bases of the junction left unmatched. This CDR3 is 16 amino acids long. CDR1 is MGHRA, CDR2 YSYEKL, per germline.

CDR3 loop: CATQPPSDEQYF. DNA of the CDR3: TGTGCCACCCAACCCCCCTCGGACGAGCAGTACTTC. This chain connects TRBV28 to TRBJ2-7; D call uncertain. CDR1 is MDHEN, CDR2 SYDVKM, per germline. Trimming removed 10 bases at V and 5 bases at J, with 15 bases between. The CDR3 consists of 12 residues.

This clone occurred once. The chain has TRBV9 and TRBJ1-2, with no clear D. CDR1 is SGDLS, CDR2 YYNGEE, per germline. The CDR3 has 16 residues. V gave up 0 bases and J gave up 8 bases, with 20 bases separating them. CDR3 region: CASSVEEWVSGAGYTF. The CDR3 DNA sequence: TGTGCCAGCAGCGTAGAGGAATGGGTCAGTGGCGCCGGCTACACCTTC.

This clone was seen a few times. This chain uses TRBV28 with TRBJ1-5; D may be TRBD1 (5 bases). Germline CDR1 is MDHEN and CDR2 is SYDVKM. V lost 3 bases and J 7 bases, leaving 13 bases between the germline ends. The CDR3 runs 14 residues. The CDR3 sequence: CASSFPSGFQPQHF. CDR3 in DNA: TGTGCCAGCAGTTTTCCTTCAGGGTTCCAGCCCCAGCATTTT.

V gene TRBV23-1 combines with J gene TRBJ1-5; 10 positions agree with TRBD1. TRBV23-1 is marked as an open reading frame, function uncertain. V gave up 4 bases and J gave up 2 bases; unmatched junction bases: 11. The CDR3 contains 18 residues. The CDR3 DNA reads TGCGCCAGCAGTCCCGTCCCGGGACAGGGGACGTGCAATCAGCCCCAGCATTTT. Translated: CASSPVPGQGTCNQPQHF.

V and J are TRBV18 and TRBJ2-1; 8 nucleotides line up with TRBD1. J lost 4 bases, V lost 4 bases, and 12 bases had no gene match. The CDR3 runs to 17 residues. Germline lookup yields CDR1 KGHSH and CDR2 LQKENI. The CDR3 bases are TGTGCCAGCTCACTAGACTCCAGGGGGCCTATTTACAATGAGCAGTTCTTC. As protein: CASSLDSRGPIYNEQFF.

The chain combines TRBV6-5 with TRBJ2-5, with a possible D match to TRBD2 (6 bases). Germline loops: CDR1 MNHEY, CDR2 SVGAGI. The CDR3 sequence is 16 residues long. Between the trimmed V and J ends, which lost 1 base and 2 bases, there was a span of 14 bases. The CDR3 DNA is TGTGCCAGCAGTTACTTTAGCGCGGGATTACAAGAGACCCAGTACTTC. Translating gives CASSYFSAGLQETQYF.

The chain employs TRBV7-2 and TRBJ2-7; 7 positions match TRBD2. The V gene's germline CDR1 is SGHTA and CDR2 FQGNSA. The CDR3 is 17 amino acids. V was pared by 4 bases and J by 4 bases, with 16 bases of the junction left unmatched. The CDR3 coding sequence is TGTGCCAGCAGCTCCCGGGGTTCTCCTAGCGGAGTGTACGAGCAGTACTTC. This encodes CASSSRGSPSGVYEQYF.

The DNA of the CDR3 is TGTGCCAGCAGCCCGCGTCGGCGGGAGCTGGGCGGGGAGCTGTTTTTT. It codes for CASSPRRRELGGELFF. V and J are TRBV7-2 and TRBJ2-2, with 7 bases matching TRBD2. Germline CDR1 reads SGHTA; CDR2 reads FQGNSA. J lost 7 bases, V lost 5 bases, and 13 bases had no gene match. This CDR3 contains 16 residues.

This clone was observed once. The rearrangement uses TRBV5-8 and TRBJ2-1, with D perhaps TRBD1 (6 bases). Trimming shortened V by 3 bases and J by 8 bases, and 18 bases separated the two germline ends. CDR1 and CDR2 (germline): SGHTS, YDEGEE. There are 15 residues in the CDR3. CDR3 in DNA: TGTGCCAGCAGCTCTCATATACAGGGTTTCTATGAGCAGTTCTTC. As protein: CASSSHIQGFYEQFF.

V gene TRBV28 combines with J gene TRBJ2-3; no reliable D call. The germline V and J ends were trimmed by 5 bases and 2 bases, with 14 bases remaining between them. The CDR3 sequence is 15 residues long. Germline CDR1 and CDR2: MDHEN and SYDVKM. Written as DNA, the CDR3 is TGTGCCAGCAGTACCCGACTCATACTCACAGATACGCAGTATTTT. Its translation: CASSTRLILTDTQYF.

This clone was observed a few times. The CDR3 DNA sequence: TGCAGCGCTCCCGGGACTAGCGGGATCTACAATGAGCAGTTCTTC. Protein sequence: CSAPGTSGIYNEQFF. The chain employs TRBV29-1 and TRBJ2-1, with TRBD2 identical over 13 bases. Trimming cost V 7 bases and J 3 bases; bases outside gene matches: 6. From germline, CDR1 is SQVTM and CDR2 ANQGSEA. The CDR3 consists of 15 residues.

The rearrangement joins TRBV6-1 to TRBJ2-7; D is perhaps TRBD1 (6 bases). V lost 0 bases and J lost 1, with 16 bases in between. Per germline, CDR1 MNHNS and CDR2 SASEGT. The CDR3 spans 17 residues. The CDR3 region is CASSEAFAGVGSYEQYF. In DNA form, the CDR3 reads TGTGCCAGCAGTGAAGCTTTTGCAGGGGTAGGGTCCTACGAGCAGTACTTC.

This chain uses TRBV28 with TRBJ2-2, with 8 bases matching TRBD1. Germline V gives CDR1 MDHEN, CDR2 SYDVKM. The CDR3 totals 16 residues. Trimming took 3 bases from V and 1 from J; bases not matched to a gene: 4. CDR3 nucleotide sequence: TGTGCCAGCAGTTTCAACAGGGGGATGAACACCGGGGAGCTGTTTTTT. Protein: CASSFNRGMNTGELFF. Looking up the rest from reference TRBV28 and TRBJ2-2 gives the full variable domain: DVKVTQSSRYLVKRTGEKVFLECVQDMDHENMFWYRQDPGLGLRLIYFSYDVKMKEKGDIPEGYSVSREKKERFSLILESASTNQTSMYLCASSFNRGMNTGELFFGEGSRLTVL.

This chain joins TRBV7-9 and TRBJ1-5; 10 bases match TRBD1. The germline V gene has CDR1 SEHNR and CDR2 FQNEAQ (reference sequence). CDR3 length: 15 amino acids. V lost 6 bases, J lost 3 bases, and 5 bases stayed unmatched. This CDR3 is CASSHGTGVNQPQHF. The CDR3 DNA reads as TGTGCCAGCAGTCACGGGACAGGGGTCAATCAGCCCCAGCATTTT.